This TCR beta chain was found in a study of blood T cell repertoires in COVID-19. Study summary: COVID-19 samples, acute and convalescent, were from the United States, Italy and Spain. From T cells, B-cell-depleted T cells, or PBMCs came the material, which was cDNA or gDNA.

Per the study methods: Estimation of nucleated cell counts was performed using reference gene primer amplification. The method was immunoSEQ multiplex PCR; TCRdb's version includes in-frame clones alone and lacks a portion of them. The DNA gave D and trimming, while V, J and clone size come from that table. The sample holds 300,000 or so clones, roughly 90% seen once. The length of the CDR3 is 17 residues. Germline V gene sequence: CDR1 MDHEN, CDR2 SYDVKM. With 6 bases clipped from V and 4 bases from J, the junction kept 16 bases outside the gene matches. Grouping used clinical history reported by participants in a survey and questionnaire.

The V and J genes are TRBV28 and TRBJ2-3; 7 bases fit TRBD2. Material: PBMCs or T cells enriched from blood (not recorded which). This clonotype was sampled from a woman under 40 who had recovered from COVID-19. The CDR3 nucleotides read TGTGCCAGCAGCACACCCGCCGGGGCAGGGAGGGCAGATACGCAGTATTTT. It specifies CASSTPAGAGRADTQYF.